This record looks at one T cell receptor beta chain sequence and its context. What it recognizes is unknown. The CDR3 regions of TCR beta were amplified from RNA transcripts. RT-PCR in the first round (using the HTBI primer set) targeted the TCR CDR3. TCRdb analysed the multiplex PCR reads with MiXCR anew, one entry per CDR3 protein. The data hold about 710,000 distinct CDR3 sequences, with 15% to 20% observed a single time. The CDR3 sequence is 13 residues long. Trimming shortened V by 3 bases and J by 6 bases, and 15 bases separated the two germline ends. CDR1 DFQATT and CDR2 SNEGSKA come from the germline V gene (reference sequence). This specimen comes from a study of T cells in Graves' hyperthyroidism and ophthalmopathy. Overall study results and limits: Ophthalmopathy stood apart from stable hyperthyroidism in a 13 V-J model. The model predicted ophthalmopathy a median roughly 6.3 months before onset.

Patients were aged 18 to 65, had disease duration under 2 months, and had newly diagnosed hyperthyroidism. Out of 8.5 to 10 ml of fresh peripheral blood came the PBMCs. The source is a man in his late teens or twenties with Graves' hyperthyroidism. The sequencing sample was made of blood. The V and J genes are TRBV20-1 and TRBJ2-7, with D possibly TRBD2 on 5 matching bases. CDR3 in amino acids: CSARDPGNGEQYF. DNA for the CDR3: TGCAGTGCTAGGGATCCGGGAAACGGCGAGCAGTACTTC.